The source of this T cell receptor (beta chain) is a study of T cell repertoires in cytomegalovirus infection. Overall study: An indication of both CMV infection and matching HLA type came from public TCR beta signatures.

This CDR3 spans 14 amino acids. Per the germline V gene, CDR1 is DFQATT and CDR2 is SNEGSKA (reference sequence). TCRdb reanalysed the reads using MiXCR and keeps one entry per CDR3 protein. The repertoire holds roughly 600,000 distinct CDR3 sequences, with 24% as singletons. Sample: CD8+ T cells from PBMCs. V and J are TRBV20-1 and TRBJ2-3; 11 bases line up with TRBD2. This clonotype originated in a human donor in good health (CMV status not recorded). Some clones in this sample may be carry-over from other donors' samples. The CDR3 protein is CSAGLAGSTDTQYF. CDR3 sequence (DNA): TGCAGCGCCGGACTAGCGGGTAGCACAGATACGCAGTATTTT.